This TCR beta chain was identified during a study of T cell responses to AZD1222 COVID-19 vaccine. Study-wide results and limits: Females made up more of the donors, who were largely white British, and clonal diversity may have come out too low. Only a handful of AZD1222 recipients, six or seven in all, had baseline seropositivity. As reported, nearly half of all spike-specific TCRs target variant regions that are unmutated.

With regard to this clone: As yet, its antigen is unknown.

Clones were read by immunoSEQ multiplex PCR, and TCRdb kept only the in-frame ones, dropping some. In the table there are 150,000 to 200,000 clones, approximately 90% of which are singletons. The germline V and J ends were trimmed by 5 bases and 1 base, with 15 bases remaining between them. This CDR3 comprises 16 residues. In germline, CDR1 is MDHEN, CDR2 SYDVKM. The material sequenced was peripheral blood, taken 28 days after the second AZD1222 dose. The chain links TRBV28 to TRBJ1-5; D is unresolved. The receptor was derived from an adult who received the AZD1222 COVID-19 vaccine. CDR3 protein: CASSRRFRTSNQPQHF. For the CDR3, the DNA is TGTGCCAGCAGTCGACGATTTAGAACGAGCAATCAGCCCCAGCATTTT.